This TCR beta chain was recovered during a study of shared clonotypes between healthy human individuals. V lost 0 bases and J 6 bases, leaving 14 bases between the germline ends. The CDR3 has 15 residues. Germline-derived CDR1 and CDR2 are MNHNS and SASEGT. Profiled with immunoSEQ multiplex PCR; TCRdb holds only in-frame clones, not every one. The repertoire holds approximately 2,000,000 clones, less than 95% seen once, with 0.37% in the top ten. This clonotype was obtained from a man younger than 30 in good health. Some clones in this sample may be carry-over from other donors' samples. This rearrangement joins TRBV6-1 to TRBJ1-1; D remains unclear. Sequenced: naive CD4+ T cells from PBMCs. The sample's subset: CD45RA+ positively selected. CDR3: CASSEALNRRPEAFF. The CDR3 DNA follows: TGTGCCAGCAGTGAAGCGCTAAATCGGAGACCTGAAGCTTTCTTT.